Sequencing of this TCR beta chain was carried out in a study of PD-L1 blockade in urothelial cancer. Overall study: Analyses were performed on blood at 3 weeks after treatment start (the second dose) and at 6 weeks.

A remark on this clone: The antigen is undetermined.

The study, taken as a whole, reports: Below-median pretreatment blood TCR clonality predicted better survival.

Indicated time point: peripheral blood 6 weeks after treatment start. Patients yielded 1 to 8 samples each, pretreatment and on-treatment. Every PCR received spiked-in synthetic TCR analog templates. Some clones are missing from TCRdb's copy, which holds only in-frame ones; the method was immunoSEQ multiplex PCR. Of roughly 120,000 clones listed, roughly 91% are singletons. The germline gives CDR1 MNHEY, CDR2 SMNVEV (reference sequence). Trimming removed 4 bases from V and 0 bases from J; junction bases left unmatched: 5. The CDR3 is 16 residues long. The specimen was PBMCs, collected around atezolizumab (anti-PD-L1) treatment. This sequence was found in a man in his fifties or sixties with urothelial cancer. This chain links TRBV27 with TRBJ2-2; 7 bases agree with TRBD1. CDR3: CASSSRQGANTGELFF. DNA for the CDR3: TGTGCCAGCAGTTCCCGACAGGGCGCGAACACCGGGGAGCTGTTTTTT.